This T cell receptor beta chain was identified in a study of control samples from healthy donors and cancer patients. Germline V gene data show CDR1 as MNHEY and CDR2 as SMNVEV (reference sequence). This CDR3 comprises 15 residues. The V gene end was trimmed by 2 bases and the J gene end by 2 bases; junction bases not matched to a gene: 5. The repertoire was sequenced with immunoSEQ multiplex PCR; TCRdb's copy has only in-frame clones and lacks some. The sample has tens of thousands of clones, 85% to 95% seen once; the top ten hold approximately 0.95%. The clonotype comes from a young man with colorectal cancer. Specimen: PBMCs. V usage is TRBV27 and J usage is TRBJ2-7; 8 bases agree with TRBD1. CDR3 sequence (DNA): TGTGCCAGCAGTTTAAAGACAGGGGATGCCTACGAGCAGTACTTC. Translation: CASSLKTGDAYEQYF.